This T cell receptor beta chain came from a study of T-cell memory formation after mild COVID-19. A single record per CDR3 protein comes from TCRdb applying MiXCR to the 5' RACE reads. Of roughly 450,000 distinct CDR3 sequences in the sample, roughly 20% were seen once. Overall study results and limits: Memory cells collected pre-infection included some clones that later responded, suggesting cross-reactive memory joined. Contracting CD4+ clones sat mainly in CM and EM; CD8+ in EMRA. For second-wave clones that peaked at day 37, SARS-CoV-2 specificity went unverified.

This CDR3 is built from 16 residues. Germline CDR1 reads SGHRS; CDR2 reads YFSETQ. Trimming pared 4 bases from V and 0 bases from J, leaving 14 bases between. This clonotype was seen only a few times. Its specificity is unknown. The chain is built from TRBV5-1 and TRBJ1-3; no clear D. The TCR was taken from an adult woman who had mild COVID-19 (a few samples of this study predate the infection). Cell type and time point are not known. The sequenced material came from PBMCs or a T cell subset sorted from them (not recorded which). The CDR3 loop is CASSTYEQGSGNTIYF. CDR3 DNA: TGCGCCAGCAGCACCTACGAACAAGGCTCTGGAAACACCATATATTTT.